These 19 T cell receptor beta chains originate from one sample sequenced in a study of T cells after yellow fever vaccination. TCRdb called the 5' RACE reads again in MiXCR, with one record for every CDR3 protein. The sample carries about 46,000 distinct CDR3 sequences, more than 6% recorded once. The sample consisted of PBMCs, either bulk or a sorted T-cell subset (CD4+, CD8+, memory, or dextramer-sorted; not recorded which), taken 45 days after the yellow fever booster vaccination. The source is a man between 25 and 39 years old who received the YFV17D yellow fever vaccine.

This clonotype appeared many times. The rearrangement uses TRBV20-1 and TRBJ2-7; TRBD1 agrees at 7 bases. The CDR3 totals 14 residues. Germline V gene data show CDR1 as DFQATT and CDR2 as SNEGSKA (reference sequence). Trimming at V came to 2 bases and at J to 3 bases, leaving 7 bases not matched to a gene. CDR3 sequence (DNA): TGCAGTGCTAGACCGACCGACAGGGACTACGAGCAGTACTTC. This sequence encodes CSARPTDRDYEQYF.

The sample holds many counts of this clonotype. The rearrangement links TRBV14 to TRBJ2-5; a weak D match, TRBD1 (5 bases). The CDR3 totals 13 residues. The germline V gene has CDR1 SGHDN and CDR2 FVKESK. Deletions cut 5 bases from V and 4 bases from J, with 11 bases between. In nucleotides, the CDR3 is TGTGCCAGCAGCTTTCGACAGTTAGAGACCCAGTACTTC. Its translation: CASSFRQLETQYF.

This clonotype was counted only a few times. CDR3 in amino acids: CASSPGQAMGPQHF. The CDR3 DNA reads as TGTGCCAGCAGCCCCGGACAGGCGATGGGGCCCCAGCATTTT. This rearrangement joins TRBV6-1 to TRBJ1-5; 7 bases line up with TRBD1. The CDR3 consists of 14 residues. Germline V gene sequence: CDR1 MNHNS, CDR2 SASEGT. J lost 9 bases, V lost 6 bases, and 11 bases had no gene match.

V usage is TRBV20-1 and J usage is TRBJ2-5; D uncertain. Deletions cut 3 bases from V and 8 bases from J, with 19 bases between. The CDR3 runs 14 residues. The germline V gene encodes CDR1 DFQATT and CDR2 SNEGSKA (reference sequence). The CDR3 sequence: CSASLGRNKFTQYF. In DNA form, the CDR3 reads TGCAGTGCTAGCCTTGGACGGAACAAGTTTACCCAGTACTTC.

The chain is built from TRBV11-2 and TRBJ2-7; 8 bases agree with TRBD1. Germline V gene sequence: CDR1 SGHAT, CDR2 FQNNGV. The V gene end was trimmed by 5 bases and the J gene end by 3 bases; junction bases not matched to a gene: 18. This CDR3 is 18 amino acids long. CDR3 nucleotides: TGTGCCAGCAGCCCCCGAGGAGGCGGGGCAGGGGGCGTCTACGAGCAGTACTTC. It is translated as CASSPRGGGAGGVYEQYF.

In this sample, this clonotype turned up many times. V and J are TRBV12-3 or TRBV12-4 and TRBJ2-2, with 11 bases fitting TRBD2. The J segment lost 3 bases and the V segment lost 10 bases, leaving 4 bases of the junction unmatched. CDR3 length: 14 amino acids. In DNA, the CDR3 is TGTGCCACCCAACTAGCGGGAGACACCGGGGAGCTGTTTTTT. Translated, it gives CATQLAGDTGELFF.

The table lists this clonotype with many counts. The chain recombines TRBV19 with TRBJ2-5, with 10 bases aligning to TRBD2. Germline loops: CDR1 LNHDA, CDR2 SQIVND (reference sequence). V was pared by 1 base and J by 2 bases, with 7 bases of the junction left unmatched. The CDR3 is made up of 17 amino acids. The CDR3 sequence: CASSIGLAGVRQETQYF. CDR3 DNA sequence: TGTGCCAGTAGTATAGGCCTAGCGGGAGTACGGCAAGAGACCCAGTACTTC.

This clonotype was seen repeatedly, ten times or more. This chain uses TRBV4-1 with TRBJ2-7, with 12 bases that match TRBD2. Germline trimming cut 2 bases from V and 2 bases from J; bases unmatched to any gene: 4. The CDR3 loop spans 16 amino acids. Germline CDR1 is MGHRA and CDR2 is YSYEKL. The CDR3 sequence is CASSQLGTSGPYEQYF. The CDR3 bases are TGCGCCAGCAGCCAACTGGGGACTAGCGGGCCCTACGAGCAGTACTTC.

This clonotype showed up many times. The rearrangement joins TRBV12-3 or TRBV12-4 to TRBJ2-1, with 7 bases that match TRBD1. The V gene end was trimmed by 6 bases and the J gene end by 9 bases; junction bases not matched to a gene: 11. The CDR3 sequence is 14 residues long. CDR3 loop: CASSDDRVPSEQFF. In DNA, the CDR3 is TGTGCCAGCAGCGATGACAGGGTCCCGAGTGAGCAGTTCTTC.

This clonotype was picked up many times. The CDR3 sequence is CASSLGSLAFF. DNA of the CDR3: TGTGCCAGCAGTCTTGGGAGTTTAGCTTTCTTT. The chain links TRBV12-3 or TRBV12-4 to TRBJ1-1; D is unresolved. Trimming cost V 5 bases and J 10 bases, with 11 bases left between them. This CDR3 is 11 amino acids long.

The gene calls are TRBV12-3 or TRBV12-4 and TRBJ1-1; perhaps TRBD1 as D (5 bases). V was shortened by 6 bases and J by 2 bases, with 19 bases between the two germline ends. The CDR3 is made up of 16 amino acids. As DNA, the CDR3 is TGTGCCAGCAGCCTATCCTGGGGGGGGGGAAACACTGAAGCTTTCTTT. It yields the protein CASSLSWGGGNTEAFF.

CDR3 DNA sequence: TGTGCCTGGAGTGTAAATAGCGGGTCCTACGAGCAGTACTTC. Translated, it gives CAWSVNSGSYEQYF. V is TRBV30 and J is TRBJ2-7; the match to TRBD2 covers 7 bases. The CDR3 loop spans 14 amino acids. With V trimmed by 0 bases and J by 1 base, 3 bases remained unmatched. Germline values: CDR1 GTSNPN, CDR2 SVGIG (reference sequence).

V usage is TRBV27 and J usage is TRBJ2-1; 10 bases map to TRBD2. After removal of 0 bases from V and 9 bases from J, the junction contained 8 bases not matched to a gene. The CDR3 extends over 16 amino acids. The V gene's germline CDR1 is MNHEY and CDR2 SMNVEV (reference sequence). This CDR3 reads CASSLSNLAGVIEQFF. The CDR3, as DNA: TGTGCCAGCAGTTTATCGAACCTAGCGGGAGTCATTGAGCAGTTCTTC.

Turning to this clonotype: Being one base from a much bigger clone, this may be a read error. The chain uses TRBV21-1 and TRBJ1-5; the table assigns TRBD1, which was not confirmed against the DNA. TRBV21-1 represents a pseudogene. The CDR3 loop spans 13 amino acids. The CDR3 DNA sequence: TGTGCCACCCTGACAGATAGCAAACAGCCCCAGCATTTT. This gives the protein CATLTDSKQPQHF.

This clonotype was picked up many times. The chain carries TRBV2 and TRBJ1-1; no firm D call. Trimming shortened V by 2 bases and J by 7 bases, and 14 bases separated the two germline ends. This CDR3 has 14 amino acids. Germline assignment: CDR1 SNHLY and CDR2 FYNNEI. Here the CDR3 reads CASSERSGLVEAFF. CDR3 DNA: TGTGCCAGCAGTGAAAGGAGCGGGCTGGTTGAAGCTTTCTTT.

This clonotype was counted ten times or more. The J gene is TRBJ2-3, the V gene TRBV20-1; 7 bases are a match to TRBD2. The germline CDR1 and CDR2 sequences are DFQATT and SNEGSKA (reference sequence). This CDR3 contains 13 residues. V lost 4 bases, J lost 6 bases, and 7 bases stayed unmatched. The CDR3 sequence is CSATRDYSDTQYF. DNA of the CDR3: TGCAGTGCTACCCGGGACTATTCCGATACGCAGTATTTT.

The rearrangement uses TRBV5-4 and TRBJ2-3, with D uncertain. The CDR3 length is 15 residues. CDR1 and CDR2 (germline): SGHNT, YYREEE (reference sequence). V lost 3 bases and J 2 bases, leaving 13 bases between the germline ends. The CDR3 DNA follows: TGTGCCAGCAGCTCCACCTCCTTTTCCACAGATACGCAGTATTTT. It yields the protein CASSSTSFSTDTQYF.

The V call is TRBV7-2, the J call TRBJ1-1; no definite D call. Trimming took 2 bases from V and 0 from J, leaving 7 bases between them. The CDR3 sequence is 14 residues long. The germline V gene has CDR1 SGHTA and CDR2 FQGNSA. DNA of the CDR3: TGTGCCAGCAGCTTAATGGAGGTGAACACTGAAGCTTTCTTT. Amino acid sequence: CASSLMEVNTEAFF.

At least ten counts were recorded for this clonotype. The chain combines TRBV5-1 with TRBJ2-3; D remains unclear. CDR3 length: 13 amino acids. From germline, CDR1 is SGHRS and CDR2 YFSETQ. V gave up 6 bases and J gave up 6 bases, with 14 bases separating them. The CDR3 bases are TGCGCCAGCACTGGAACTATCTTGGATACGCAGTATTTT. Amino acid sequence: CASTGTILDTQYF.